These T cell receptor beta chains were read from a single sample in a study of cytomegalovirus exposure and HLA in healthy donors. Only in-frame clones appear in the TCRdb table, and some are missing; sequencing was by immunoSEQ multiplex PCR. The sample has 35,000 to 45,000 clones, around 60% seen once. The sample taken for sequencing was PBMCs. The origin of the receptors is a man in his 60s in good health and CMV-seropositive. CDR3s include the opening cysteine and the closing phenylalanine or tryptophan. The D gene is left open where the match is weak.

j_call d_call v_call cdr3_aa
TRBJ2-2 . TRBV2 CASGLGAGELFF
TRBJ2-3 . TRBV7-2 CASSLFNTDTQYF
TRBJ2-7 TRBD1 TRBV27 CASSRKAGGRHEQYF
TRBJ2-7 TRBD2 TRBV5-1 CASSLTLAGFEQYF
TRBJ2-7 . TRBV11-2 CASSPLGGRTYYEQYF
TRBJ1-4 TRBD1 TRBV7-9 CASSSWTGETEKLFF
TRBJ1-2 TRBD1 TRBV28 CASSLGTGSTYGYTF
TRBJ2-3 . TRBV27 CASRTIGGTQYF
TRBJ2-3 TRBD1 TRBV5-1 CASSLRGGGDTQYF
TRBJ2-3 . TRBV6-4 CASSKTRTDTQYF
TRBJ2-3 . TRBV5-4 CASSLGLVTSTDTQYF
TRBJ1-2 . TRBV5-6 CASSFLNSGYTF
TRBJ2-7 . TRBV10-2 CASSASGGLSEQYF
TRBJ2-7 TRBD2 TRBV7-6 CASIKGTSGSNEQYF
TRBJ2-7 . TRBV2 CASRSGTLAYEQYF
TRBJ2-6 . TRBV5-5 CASSLAGWGPGANVLTF
TRBJ1-1 TRBD1 TRBV5-4 CASSLVGTGDTEAFF
TRBJ2-7 TRBD1 TRBV2 CASSDIGWRPDRGYEQYF
TRBJ2-6 . TRBV7-6 CASSSERVSGANVLTF
TRBJ2-7 . TRBV6-5 CASRKGVGEQYF
TRBJ2-2 . TRBV7-2 CASSSGYTGELFF
TRBJ2-3 . TRBV10-3 CATTGPYTDTQYF
TRBJ1-5 . TRBV9 CASSVRQDNQPQHF
TRBJ2-7 TRBD2 TRBV15 CATSRDRLAGGYEQYF
TRBJ2-1 TRBD2 TRBV7-2 CASSSGLAHYNEQFF
TRBJ2-7 TRBD1 TRBV2 CASRKTGIQSYEQYF
TRBJ2-7 TRBD2 TRBV9 CASSAGEGIYEQYF
TRBJ2-7 TRBD2 TRBV7-9 CASSLLSLAGPTDF
TRBJ1-1 . TRBV5-1 CASSPNTGSNTEAFF
. . TRBV5-1 CASSLAPGSDEQYF
TRBJ1-2 . TRBV28 CASSLARAGYTF
TRBJ2-7 . TRBV19 CASSIQGHTAYEQYF
TRBJ1-4 . TRBV30 CAWSPDRMNEKLFF
TRBJ1-2 . TRBV5-6 CASSRGLWGGVDGYTF
TRBJ2-1 TRBD1 TRBV30 CAWRLTGGREQFF
TRBJ1-5 . TRBV5-3 CARSLVGQKRQPQHF
TRBJ2-5 TRBD1 TRBV29-1 CSARQGGQETQYF
TRBJ2-5 . TRBV27 CASSFREGETQYF
TRBJ2-1 . TRBV4-1 CASSQEGAGSSYNEQFF
TRBJ2-7 TRBD2 TRBV4-1 CASSQDRASGYEQYF
TRBJ1-1 . TRBV19 CASSTSLEAFF
TRBJ1-5 TRBD1 TRBV10-2 CASSGQGSQPQHF
TRBJ2-5 . TRBV5-4 CASSVQGVGTQYF
TRBJ1-1 TRBD1 TRBV16 CASSPGQKENTEAFF
TRBJ2-5 . TRBV7-7 CASSYGGGTQETQYF
TRBJ2-1 . TRBV7-7 CASSFESGGEQFF